These T cell receptor beta chains were read from a single sample in a study of blood T cell repertoires in COVID-19. Assay: immunoSEQ multiplex PCR; the TCRdb copy retains only in-frame clones and omits some. The sample gives around 240,000 clones, roughly 84% of which show up once; about 1% is in the top ten. The sample consisted of peripheral blood. Receptors originate from a middle-aged man with acute or convalescent COVID-19. Each CDR3 is given with its conserved first and last residue. The size entry is marked missing in some rows and otherwise reads once, few, many or a size class.

length	J	size	V	CDR3
17	TRBJ2-7	-	TRBV7-2	CASSPQGGAGLGYEQYF
14	TRBJ1-1	-	TRBV6-5	CASSQTGGPLEAFF
16	TRBJ2-7	-	TRBV5-5	CASSLGTGGLSYEQYF
16	TRBJ1-6	-	TRBV5-1	CASSLEFTGGNSPLHF
15	TRBJ2-7	-	TRBV5-6	CASSSQVDRDHEQYF
15	TRBJ2-7	-	TRBV7-2	CASSPRGSGVYEQYF
16	TRBJ1-5	-	TRBV5-4	CASSISGTGYNQPQHF
13	TRBJ1-1	-	TRBV7-3	CASSLQMGTEAFF
16	TRBJ1-1	-	TRBV27	CASRSHRAPLNTEAFF
15	TRBJ2-7	-	TRBV6-6	CASSYSTGGRDEQYF
13	TRBJ2-3	-	TRBV9	CASSRGGPDTQYF
16	TRBJ2-3	-	TRBV5-4	CASSWRDRPSTDTQYF
13	TRBJ2-5	once	TRBV30	CAWSVPPVGTQYF
12	TRBJ1-5	-	TRBV25-1	CASSHRGQPQHF
16	TRBJ2-2	-	TRBV2	CASSPQGDSSPGELFF
20	TRBJ2-1	-	TRBV9	CASSVTIATSGGSSYNEQFF
14	TRBJ2-7	-	TRBV28	CASSRWTGRREQYF
16	TRBJ1-2	-	TRBV5-4	CASADRGDIPNYGYTF
17	TRBJ2-2	-	TRBV5-1	CASSLYNRGVGTGELFF
15	TRBJ1-4	few	TRBV4-1	CASSQGGQINEKLFF
18	TRBJ1-4	-	TRBV5-1	CASSMTGLRRATNEKLFF
12	TRBJ2-3	-	TRBV6-5	CASSFSGDTQYF
12	TRBJ1-6	-	TRBV5-1	CASSRENSPLHF
13	TRBJ1-2	-	TRBV7-2	CASSLEVLVGYTF
14	TRBJ1-1	once	TRBV4-3	CASSAVNSRTEAFF
13	TRBJ2-7	-	TRBV30	CAWDRDWSYEQYF
16	TRBJ2-1	-	TRBV28	CASSSPGTGKMNEQFF
13	TRBJ2-7	-	TRBV5-8	CASSLFRGYEQYF
14	TRBJ1-5	-	TRBV29-1	CSASPIDSNQPQHF
11	TRBJ2-5	-	TRBV2	CASSGRETQYF
16	TRBJ2-1	few	TRBV5-4	CASSLQRRRGYNEQFF
17	TRBJ1-4	-	TRBV10-2	CASSGYKQGEATEKLFF
13	TRBJ1-1	-	TRBV19	CATRRVGGTEAFF
14	TRBJ2-7	-	TRBV6-5	CASSAGQTLYEQYF
17	TRBJ1-2	-	TRBV9	CASSATLQGRTNYGYTF
15	TRBJ1-6	-	TRBV6-5	CASSYQGSYNSPLHF
16	TRBJ2-5	-	TRBV5-1	CASSSVSGGPQETQYF
16	TRBJ1-3	few	TRBV25-1	CASSEPRTGRGNTIYF
14	TRBJ2-7	-	TRBV18	CASSFNREPYEQYF
13	TRBJ2-3	once	TRBV2	CASRVTSTDTQYF
14	TRBJ1-1	-	TRBV29-1	CSVRRSDSNTEAFF
15	TRBJ2-5	-	TRBV9	CASSVQTGPQETQYF
13	TRBJ1-6	-	TRBV7-6	CASSGRVDSPLHF
15	TRBJ1-1	-	TRBV5-1	CASSRRTGMNTEAFF
15	TRBJ2-3	-	TRBV10-3	CAISIQAGFADTQYF